This T cell receptor (beta chain) was profiled in a study of T cells in Graves' hyperthyroidism and ophthalmopathy. RNA transcripts served as the template for amplifying TCR beta CDR3 regions. TCR CDR3 regions were first amplified by RT-PCR with HTBI primers. MiXCR, run by TCRdb on the multiplex PCR reads, gives a single entry per CDR3 protein. The table includes about 480,000 distinct CDR3 sequences, around an eighth detected once. This CDR3 contains 14 residues. V was trimmed by 10 bases and J by 0 bases, leaving 13 bases between them. Sequenced material: blood. The receptor's source is a woman under 30 with Graves' hyperthyroidism. This chain joins TRBV12-3 or TRBV12-4 and TRBJ2-1; no firm D call. Written as DNA, the CDR3 is TGTGCCACCGAGACCTCAAACTCCTACAATGAGCAGTTCTTC. Translating gives CATETSNSYNEQFF.